Listed below are T cell receptor beta chains from one sample, sequenced in a study of blood T cell repertoires in COVID-19. Clones were sequenced by immunoSEQ multiplex PCR, and TCRdb holds only the in-frame ones, with some missing. The table includes approximately 270,000 clones, about 85% detected once. The source material was peripheral blood. Receptor source: a human donor with COVID-19, enrolled during active disease. The donor label of this sample is uncertain. Each CDR3 is given with its conserved first and last residue. D genes are given only for firm matches. Rows may omit the clone size; those that give it use once, few, many or a size class.

d_gene	abundance	v_gene	j_gene	CDR3nt	CDR3aa
TRBD2	.	TRBV19	TRBJ2-1	TGTGCCAGTAGTATCACTAGCGGGAGGTGGAATGAGCAGTTCTTC	CASSITSGRWNEQFF
.	.	TRBV7-2	TRBJ2-5	TGTGCCAGCAGCCGGGTCACGGGAGAGACCCAGTACTTC	CASSRVTGETQYF
TRBD2	.	TRBV10-1	TRBJ2-1	TGCGCCAGCAGTGAAACGCCGCAAGCTAGCGGGAGTGGCAATGAGCAGTTCTTC	CASSETPQASGSGNEQFF
.	few	TRBV7-3	TRBJ2-2	TGTGCCAGCAGCTTCGGCAGGGCGAGCGGGGAGCTGTTTTTT	CASSFGRASGELFF
.	.	TRBV10-3	TRBJ1-5	TGTGCCGTTAATAGGGGCATTGATCAGCCCCAGCATTTT	CAVNRGIDQPQHF
TRBD2	.	TRBV5-4	TRBJ2-1	TGTGCCAGCAGCCTTCAGCGGGAGGGCCGGTATGAGCAGTTCTTC	CASSLQREGRYEQFF
TRBD2	.	TRBV2	TRBJ2-1	TGTGCCAGCCGTGTGACTAGCGTTTACAATGAGCAGTTCTTC	CASRVTSVYNEQFF
.	few	TRBV18	TRBJ1-5	TGTGCCAGCTCAGCGGGTGGGCCCCAGCATTTT	CASSAGGPQHF
TRBD2	.	TRBV19	TRBJ2-5	TGTGCCAGTAATGGGAGGGGAGAGACCCAGTACTTC	CASNGRGETQYF
TRBD2	.	TRBV14	TRBJ2-7	TGTGCCAGCAGCCAAGATAGGCTAGCGGCTTTGTACGAGCAGTACTTC	CASSQDRLAALYEQYF
TRBD2	.	TRBV5-1	TRBJ2-1	TGCGCCAGCAGCCCGGGACTAGCTGGCCATGAGCAGTTCTTC	CASSPGLAGHEQFF
TRBD2	.	TRBV6-5	TRBJ2-7	TGTGCCAGCAGTACAAACCGGGACTACTCAAACGAGCAGTACTTC	CASSTNRDYSNEQYF
.	.	TRBV12-3/TRBV12-4	TRBJ2-5	TGTGCCAGCAGTTTCGGACTCTCCCAGACCCAGTACTTC	CASSFGLSQTQYF
TRBD2	.	TRBV6-2/TRBV6-3	TRBJ2-5	TGTGCCAGCAGTAAACCAGCGGGGGACCCTAAAGAGACCCAGTACTTC	CASSKPAGDPKETQYF
.	.	TRBV5-1	TRBJ1-1	TGCGCCAGCAGCTTACAGGGATGGGGGAACACTGAAGCTTTCTTT	CASSLQGWGNTEAFF
TRBD1	.	TRBV3-1/TRBV3-2	TRBJ2-3	TGTGCCAGCAGCCAAGGCAGGGGGCGAGGCACAGATACGCAGTATTTT	CASSQGRGRGTDTQYF
TRBD1	few	TRBV28	TRBJ2-4	TGTGCCAGCAGTTTTCACTTTGGAACATCACAGGGGTTAGCCAAAAACATTCAGTACTTC	CASSFHFGTSQGLAKNIQYF
.	once	TRBV10-3	TRBJ1-6	TGTGCCATCAGTGAGACCCATACGGAGCATAATTCACCCCTCCACTTT	CAISETHTEHNSPLHF
.	.	TRBV28	TRBJ2-6	TGTGCCAGCAGGGATACAGGGAGCTCTGGGGCCAACGTCCTGACTTTC	CASRDTGSSGANVLTF
.	.	TRBV28	TRBJ2-3	TGTGCCAGCAGTTCCGTCTTCAGTGGCACAGATACGCAGTATTTT	CASSSVFSGTDTQYF
TRBD1	.	TRBV18	TRBJ1-5	TGTGCCAGCTCATCCAGGGGGCTCGGCAATCAGCCCCAGCATTTT	CASSSRGLGNQPQHF
.	.	TRBV5-1	TRBJ1-2	TGCGCCAGCAGCTTAGACAGGCTGAACTATGGCTACACCTTC	CASSLDRLNYGYTF
TRBD2	.	TRBV29-1	TRBJ2-7	TGCAGCGTAGTTCTTTACTCCCAGACTAGCGGGACATCCTACGAGCAGTACTTC	CSVVLYSQTSGTSYEQYF
.	.	TRBV5-1	TRBJ1-3	TGCGCCAGCAGCTTGGATGGCAGCTCTGGAAACACCATATATTTT	CASSLDGSSGNTIYF
TRBD2	.	TRBV7-2	TRBJ2-1	TGTGCCAGCAGCTTAGCGTCGGTAGCGGGAGTGGGTGTAAGGAATGAGCAGTTCTTC	CASSLASVAGVGVRNEQFF
TRBD1	.	TRBV7-2	TRBJ2-5	TGTGCCAGCAGCTTAAGGGACAGGGGGCATGAGACCCAGTACTTC	CASSLRDRGHETQYF
.	.	TRBV7-3	TRBJ2-5	TGTGCCAGCAGCTTAACTCGGGAAGAGACCCAGTACTTC	CASSLTREETQYF
.	.	TRBV19	TRBJ1-3	TGTGCCAGTAGTATCCAGAGACAGGACTCTGGAAACACCATATATTTT	CASSIQRQDSGNTIYF
.	.	TRBV15	TRBJ1-2	TGTGCCACCAGCAGAAACACGGAGGCTAACTATGGCTACACCTTC	CATSRNTEANYGYTF
TRBD1	once	TRBV29-1	TRBJ1-1	TGCAGCGTTGAACAGGGGGCGGTCGGGGGTGAAGCTTTCTTT	CSVEQGAVGGEAFF
.	.	TRBV18	TRBJ1-1	TGTGCCAGCTCACCGCTACAGGGGAACACTGAAGCTTTCTTT	CASSPLQGNTEAFF
TRBD1	once	TRBV11-2	TRBJ1-4	TGTGCCAGCAGCTTAATGTCGGGACAGGGGTTGGGTGAAAAACTGTTTTTT	CASSLMSGQGLGEKLFF
TRBD1	.	TRBV7-2	TRBJ1-4	TGTGCCAGCAGAAAACAGGGGGCGGCTAATGAAAAACTGTTTTTT	CASRKQGAANEKLFF
.	.	TRBV6-1	TRBJ2-7	TGTGCCAGCAGTGATCTGGCGGTCGAATTC	CASSDLAVEF
TRBD1	.	TRBV4-1	TRBJ1-4	TGCGCCAGCAGCCCGCTTCAGGGGGCTGGTGAAAAACTGTTTTTT	CASSPLQGAGEKLFF
.	.	TRBV27	TRBJ1-1	TGTGCCAGCAGTTTATTCCGGAACACTGAAGCTTTCTTT	CASSLFRNTEAFF
TRBD1	.	TRBV29-1	TRBJ1-1	TGCAGCGTCGCCAGGGGGGCGGACACTGAAGCTTTCTTT	CSVARGADTEAFF
.	.	TRBV2	TRBJ2-1	TGTGCCAGCAGCTCGAGGAGGGCGGGACTGAACTACAATGAGCAGTTCTTC	CASSSRRAGLNYNEQFF
TRBD1	.	TRBV10-3	TRBJ1-6	TGTGCCATCAGTGAGTCGAAAGAGGGACAGTCACCCCTCCACTTT	CAISESKEGQSPLHF
.	.	TRBV3-1/TRBV3-2	TRBJ1-5	TGTGCCAGCAGCAAAAACAGGGACAGCAATCAGCCCCAGCATTTT	CASSKNRDSNQPQHF
TRBD2	.	TRBV10-3	TRBJ2-1	TGTGCCATCAGTGGAGCGGGAGTCGGTTCCGGTGAGCAGTTCTTC	CAISGAGVGSGEQFF
TRBD2	.	TRBV15	TRBJ2-1	TGTGCCACCAGCGGAGAGCGGGACTTATCCTACAATGAGCAGTTCTTC	CATSGERDLSYNEQFF
TRBD2	.	TRBV28	TRBJ2-7	TGTGCCAGCAGTGTTCTAGCGGGAGGCTCCTACGAGCAGTACTTC	CASSVLAGGSYEQYF
.	.	TRBV11-2	TRBJ2-2	TGTGCCAGCAGCTTAGCCGGGGGCACCGGGGAGCTGTTTTTT	CASSLAGGTGELFF
TRBD1	.	TRBV3-1/TRBV3-2	TRBJ2-7	TGTGCCAGCAGCCCCCGCGGACAGGGGGGCACCTACGAGCAGTACTTC	CASSPRGQGGTYEQYF
.	.	TRBV11-2	TRBJ1-3	TGTGCCAGCAGTTACTCTACCGGAAACACCATATATTTT	CASSYSTGNTIYF
.	.	TRBV19	TRBJ1-5	TGTGCCAGTACCTACGGTGGTCCCGATCAGCCCCAGCATTTT	CASTYGGPDQPQHF
.	.	TRBV12-5	TRBJ2-1	TGTGCTAGTGGCCCTGATCCGGTAGAGCAGTTCTTC	CASGPDPVEQFF
TRBD2	.	TRBV7-3	TRBJ2-7	TGTGCCAGCAGCTTAACTAGCGGGTCCTACGAGCAGTACTTC	CASSLTSGSYEQYF
TRBD2	.	TRBV11-2	TRBJ2-4	TGTGCCAGCAGCTTAGATCGGGCTAGCGGGAGGGCTCGGAACATTCAGTACTTC	CASSLDRASGRARNIQYF
TRBD2	.	TRBV15	TRBJ2-1	TGTGCCACCAGCAGAGATCGACTAGCGGGTTACAATGAGCAGTTCTTC	CATSRDRLAGYNEQFF
.	.	TRBV7-3	TRBJ2-3	TGTGCCAGCACTTCCACAGGAGGGGGCACAGATACGCAGTATTTT	CASTSTGGGTDTQYF